This TCR beta chain was identified during a study of T cell responses to AZD1222 COVID-19 vaccine. Study results and caveats: White British donors predominated, females outnumbered males, and clonal diversity was possibly underestimated. Reportedly, nearly half the spike-specific TCRs target unmutated variant regions. The number of AZD1222 recipients seropositive at baseline was only 6 or 7.

In regard to this clone: Its antigen is undetermined.

The protocol was immunoSEQ multiplex PCR, while the TCRdb copy is restricted to in-frame clones and leaves out a portion. Of 50,000 or so clones detected, approximately 89% appear once; the ten largest clones hold under 15%. This CDR3 has 11 amino acids. Germline CDR1 and CDR2: LNHDA and SQIVND (reference sequence). Trimming took 3 bases from V and 12 from J, leaving 12 bases between them. The origin of this receptor is an adult in good health. This material consisted of peripheral blood, taken on day 0 of AZD1222 vaccination. The rearrangement joins TRBV19 to TRBJ2-7; D is unclear. The CDR3 region is CASSMAGFLYF. The CDR3 DNA reads as TGTGCCAGTAGTATGGCAGGTTTTTTGTACTTC. Complete variable domain (other parts from reference TRBV19 and TRBJ2-7): DGGITQSPKYLFRKEGQNVTLSCEQNLNHDAMYWYRQDPGQGLRLIYYSQIVNDFQKGDIAEGYSVSREKKESFPLTVTSAQKNPTAFYLCASSMAGFLYFGPGTRLTVT.